This T cell receptor (beta chain) was captured by sequencing in a study of cytomegalovirus exposure and HLA in healthy donors. Study outcomes and limitations: It was 160 or so TCR beta chains that were listed as cytomegalovirus-associated.

Remarks on this clone: Its antigen remains unknown.

The CDR3 totals 18 residues. Per the germline V gene, CDR1 is MDHEN and CDR2 is SYDVKM. V was clipped by 6 bases and J by 4 bases; unmatched bases: 14. Assay: immunoSEQ multiplex PCR; the TCRdb copy retains only in-frame clones and omits some. The table lists roughly 120,000 clones, about 91% of them singletons. The chain couples TRBV28 to TRBJ2-1; TRBD2 aligns across 11 bases. This receptor was obtained from a man younger than 30 in good health and CMV-seronegative. The sample taken for sequencing was PBMCs. The CDR3 sequence is CASSYATGTSGLYNEQFF. The CDR3 nucleotides read TGTGCCAGCAGCTACGCTACCGGGACTAGCGGACTATACAATGAGCAGTTCTTC.